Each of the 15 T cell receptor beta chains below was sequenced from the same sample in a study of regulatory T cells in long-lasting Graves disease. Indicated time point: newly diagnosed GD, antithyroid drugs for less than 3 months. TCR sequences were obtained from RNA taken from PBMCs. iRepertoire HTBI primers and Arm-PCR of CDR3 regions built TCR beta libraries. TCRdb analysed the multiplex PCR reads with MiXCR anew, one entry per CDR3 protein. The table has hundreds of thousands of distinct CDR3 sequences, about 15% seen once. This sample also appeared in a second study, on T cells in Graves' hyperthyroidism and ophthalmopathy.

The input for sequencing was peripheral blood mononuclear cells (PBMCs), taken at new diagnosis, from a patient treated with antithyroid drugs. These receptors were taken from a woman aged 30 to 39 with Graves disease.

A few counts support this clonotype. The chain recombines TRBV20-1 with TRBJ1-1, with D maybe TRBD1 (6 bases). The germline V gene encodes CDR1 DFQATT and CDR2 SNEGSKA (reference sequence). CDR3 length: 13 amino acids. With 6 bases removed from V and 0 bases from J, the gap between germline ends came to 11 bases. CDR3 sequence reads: CSALGGLNTEAFF. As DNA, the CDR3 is TGCAGTGCCCTAGGGGGTTTGAACACTGAAGCTTTCTTT.

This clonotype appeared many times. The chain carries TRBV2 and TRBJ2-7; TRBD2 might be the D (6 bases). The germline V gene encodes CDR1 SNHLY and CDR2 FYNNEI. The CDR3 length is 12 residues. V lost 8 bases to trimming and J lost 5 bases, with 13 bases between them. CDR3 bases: TGTGCCAGCGCAGGGAGGTGGCACGAGCAGTACTTC. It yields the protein CASAGRWHEQYF. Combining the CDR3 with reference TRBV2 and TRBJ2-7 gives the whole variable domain EPEVTQTPSHQVTQMGQEVILRCVPISNHLYFYWYRQILGQKVEFLVSFYNNEISEKSEIFDDQFSVERPDGSNFTLKIRSTKLEDSAMYFCASAGRWHEQYFGPGTRLTVT.

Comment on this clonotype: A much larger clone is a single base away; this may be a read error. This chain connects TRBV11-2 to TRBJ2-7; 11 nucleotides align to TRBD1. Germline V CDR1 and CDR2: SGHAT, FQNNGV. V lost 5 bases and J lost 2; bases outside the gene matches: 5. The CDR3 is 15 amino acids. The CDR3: CASSQGTGGTYEQYF. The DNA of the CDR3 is TGTGCCAGCAGCCAGGGGACAGGGGGAACCTACGAGCAGTACTTC.

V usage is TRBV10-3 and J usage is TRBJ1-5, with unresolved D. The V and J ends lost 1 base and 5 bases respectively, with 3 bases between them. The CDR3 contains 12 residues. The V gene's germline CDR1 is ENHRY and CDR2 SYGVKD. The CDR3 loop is CAISEWDQPQHF. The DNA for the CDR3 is TGTGCCATCAGTGAGTGGGATCAGCCCCAGCATTTT.

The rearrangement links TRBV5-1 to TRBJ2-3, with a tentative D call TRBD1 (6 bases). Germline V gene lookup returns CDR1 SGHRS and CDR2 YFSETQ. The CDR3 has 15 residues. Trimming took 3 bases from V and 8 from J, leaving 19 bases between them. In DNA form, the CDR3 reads TGCGCCAGCAGCTCCCGGGACACCACAATGGGTACGCAGTATTTT. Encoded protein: CASSSRDTTMGTQYF.

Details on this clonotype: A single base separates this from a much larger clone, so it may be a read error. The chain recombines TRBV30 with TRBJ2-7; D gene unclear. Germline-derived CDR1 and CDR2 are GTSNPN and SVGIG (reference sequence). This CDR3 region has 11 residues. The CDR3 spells CAWSSTYEQHF. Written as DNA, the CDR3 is TGTGCCTGGAGTTCCACCTACGAGCAGCACTTC.

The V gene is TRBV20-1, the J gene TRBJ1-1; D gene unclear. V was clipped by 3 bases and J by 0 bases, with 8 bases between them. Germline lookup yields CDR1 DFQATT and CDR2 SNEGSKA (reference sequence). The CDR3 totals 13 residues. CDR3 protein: CSASLAVNTEAFF. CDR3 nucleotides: TGCAGTGCTAGTTTGGCTGTGAACACTGAAGCTTTCTTT.

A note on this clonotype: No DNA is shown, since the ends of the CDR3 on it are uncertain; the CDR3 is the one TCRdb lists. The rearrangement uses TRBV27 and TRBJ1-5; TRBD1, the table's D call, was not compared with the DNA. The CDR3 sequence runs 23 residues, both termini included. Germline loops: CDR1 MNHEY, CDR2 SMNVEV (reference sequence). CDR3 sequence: CASSSTGTGGYEQYFGPGQPQHF.

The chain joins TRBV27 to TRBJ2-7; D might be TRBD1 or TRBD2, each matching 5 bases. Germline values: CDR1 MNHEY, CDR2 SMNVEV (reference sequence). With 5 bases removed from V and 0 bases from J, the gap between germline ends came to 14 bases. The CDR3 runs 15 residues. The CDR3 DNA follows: TGTGCCAGCAGTCGCAGGGACGGCCTCTCCTACGAGCAGTACTTC. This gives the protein CASSRRDGLSYEQYF.

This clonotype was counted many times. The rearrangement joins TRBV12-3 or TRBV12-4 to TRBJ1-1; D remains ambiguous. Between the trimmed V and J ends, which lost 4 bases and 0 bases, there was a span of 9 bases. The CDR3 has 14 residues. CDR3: CASSYPVLNTEAFF. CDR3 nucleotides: TGTGCCAGCAGTTATCCAGTTTTGAACACTGAAGCTTTCTTT.

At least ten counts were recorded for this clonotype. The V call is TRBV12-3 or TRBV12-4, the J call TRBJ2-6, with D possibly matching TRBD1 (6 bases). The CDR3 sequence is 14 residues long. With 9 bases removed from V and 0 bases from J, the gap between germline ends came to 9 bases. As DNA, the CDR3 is TGTGCCAGTAGACAGGTCTCTGGGGCCAACGTCCTGACTTTC. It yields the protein CASRQVSGANVLTF.

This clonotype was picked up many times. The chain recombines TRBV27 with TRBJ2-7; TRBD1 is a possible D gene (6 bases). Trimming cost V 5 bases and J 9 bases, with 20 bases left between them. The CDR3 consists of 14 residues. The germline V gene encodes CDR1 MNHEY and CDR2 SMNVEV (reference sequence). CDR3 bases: TGTGCCAGCAGTCCCCGGGCCCTGGGACAAACGCAGTACTTC. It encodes CASSPRALGQTQYF.

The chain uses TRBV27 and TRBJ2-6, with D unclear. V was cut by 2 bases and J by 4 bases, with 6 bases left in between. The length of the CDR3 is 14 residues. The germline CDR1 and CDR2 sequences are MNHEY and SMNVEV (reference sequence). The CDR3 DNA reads TGTGCCAGCAGTTTAGGTCGGGGGGCCAACGTCCTGACTTTC. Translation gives CASSLGRGANVLTF.

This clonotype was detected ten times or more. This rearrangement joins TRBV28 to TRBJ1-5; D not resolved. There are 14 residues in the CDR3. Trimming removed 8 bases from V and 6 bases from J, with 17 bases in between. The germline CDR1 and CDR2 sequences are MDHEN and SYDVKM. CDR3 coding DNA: TGTGCCAGCCGCAAGACCCCGTATAGTCAGCCCCAGCATTTT. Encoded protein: CASRKTPYSQPQHF.

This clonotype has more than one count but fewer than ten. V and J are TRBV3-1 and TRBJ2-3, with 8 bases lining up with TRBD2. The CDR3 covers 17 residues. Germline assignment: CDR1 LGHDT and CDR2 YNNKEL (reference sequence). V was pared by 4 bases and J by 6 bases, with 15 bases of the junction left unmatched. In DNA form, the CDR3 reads TGTGCCAGCAGCCGTCTAGTGGTAGCGGGGACCCGGGATACGCAGTATTTT. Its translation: CASSRLVVAGTRDTQYF.